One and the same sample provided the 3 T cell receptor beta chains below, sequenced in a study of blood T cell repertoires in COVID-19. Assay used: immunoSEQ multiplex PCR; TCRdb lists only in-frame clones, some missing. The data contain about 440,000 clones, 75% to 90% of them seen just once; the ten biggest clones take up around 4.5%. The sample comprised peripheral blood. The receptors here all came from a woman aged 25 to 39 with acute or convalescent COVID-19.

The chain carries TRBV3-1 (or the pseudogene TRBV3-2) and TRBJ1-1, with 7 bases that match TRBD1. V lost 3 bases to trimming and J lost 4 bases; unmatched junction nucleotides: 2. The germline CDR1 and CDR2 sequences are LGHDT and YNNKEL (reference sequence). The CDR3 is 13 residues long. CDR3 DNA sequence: TGTGCCAGCAGCCAGGGGGACAGCACTGAAGCTTTCTTT. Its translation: CASSQGDSTEAFF.

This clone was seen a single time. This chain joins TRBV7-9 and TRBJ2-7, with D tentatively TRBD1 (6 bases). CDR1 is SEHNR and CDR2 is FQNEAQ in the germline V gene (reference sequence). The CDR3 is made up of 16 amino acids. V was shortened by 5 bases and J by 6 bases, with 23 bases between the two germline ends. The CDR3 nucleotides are TGTGCCAGCAGCGAGAGTGGGGGCGCAACGGGGCGCGAGCAGTACTTC. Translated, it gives CASSESGGATGREQYF.

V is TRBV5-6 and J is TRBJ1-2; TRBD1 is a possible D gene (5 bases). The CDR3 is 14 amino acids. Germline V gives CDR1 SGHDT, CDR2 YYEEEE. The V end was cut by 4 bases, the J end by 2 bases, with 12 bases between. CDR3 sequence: CASSRQGLNYGYTF. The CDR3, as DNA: TGTGCCAGCAGCCGCCAGGGACTGAACTATGGCTACACCTTC.